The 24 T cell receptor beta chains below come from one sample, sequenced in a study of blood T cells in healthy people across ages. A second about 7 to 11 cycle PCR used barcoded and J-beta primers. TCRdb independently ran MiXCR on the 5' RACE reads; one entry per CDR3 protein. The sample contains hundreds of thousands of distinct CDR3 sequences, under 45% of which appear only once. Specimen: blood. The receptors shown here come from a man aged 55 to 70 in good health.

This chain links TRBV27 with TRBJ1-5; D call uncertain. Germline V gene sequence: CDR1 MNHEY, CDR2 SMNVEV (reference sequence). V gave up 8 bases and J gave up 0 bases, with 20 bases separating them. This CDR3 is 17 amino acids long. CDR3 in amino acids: CASRGGTGPVSNQPQHF. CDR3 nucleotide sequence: TGTGCCAGCCGAGGAGGAACTGGCCCTGTTAGCAATCAGCCCCAGCATTTT.

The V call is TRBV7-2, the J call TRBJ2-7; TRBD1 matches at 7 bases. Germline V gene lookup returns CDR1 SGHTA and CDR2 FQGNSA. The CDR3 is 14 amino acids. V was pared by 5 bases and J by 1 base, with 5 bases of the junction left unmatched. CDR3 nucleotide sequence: TGTGCCAGCAGCAACACAGGGGTTTCCTACGAGCAGTACTTC. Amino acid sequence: CASSNTGVSYEQYF.

CDR3 loop: CSAPFPGHLTNEQYF. CDR3 DNA sequence: TGCAGTGCACCATTCCCGGGGCATTTGACCAATGAGCAGTACTTC. V gene TRBV20-1 combines with J gene TRBJ2-7, with D perhaps being TRBD1 or TRBD2 (5 bases each). Germline lookup yields CDR1 DFQATT and CDR2 SNEGSKA (reference sequence). V dropped 6 bases and J dropped 7 bases, with 25 bases sitting between them. This CDR3 is built from 15 residues.

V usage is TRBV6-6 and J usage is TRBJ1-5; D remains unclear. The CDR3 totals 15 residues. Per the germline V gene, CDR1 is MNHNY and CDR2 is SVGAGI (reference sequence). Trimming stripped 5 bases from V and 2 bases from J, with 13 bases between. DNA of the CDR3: TGTGCCAGCAGTAGATTTCTGACGGGCAATCAGCCCCAGCATTTT. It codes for CASSRFLTGNQPQHF.

The CDR3 nucleotides read TGCGCCAGCAGCCAAAATGAAGGGGGCACTGAAGCTTTCTTT. Encoded protein: CASSQNEGGTEAFF. The chain employs TRBV4-1 and TRBJ1-1; weak D call: TRBD1 (6 bases). V lost 2 bases, J lost 4 bases, and 11 bases lay in between. The germline V gene encodes CDR1 MGHRA and CDR2 YSYEKL. The CDR3 consists of 14 residues.

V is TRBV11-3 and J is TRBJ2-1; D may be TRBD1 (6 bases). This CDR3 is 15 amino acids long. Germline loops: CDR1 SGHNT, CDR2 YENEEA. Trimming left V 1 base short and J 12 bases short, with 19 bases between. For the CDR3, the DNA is TGTGCCAGCAGCTTAGGTCGATCCACAGGGTTAGGGCAGTTCTTC. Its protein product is CASSLGRSTGLGQFF.

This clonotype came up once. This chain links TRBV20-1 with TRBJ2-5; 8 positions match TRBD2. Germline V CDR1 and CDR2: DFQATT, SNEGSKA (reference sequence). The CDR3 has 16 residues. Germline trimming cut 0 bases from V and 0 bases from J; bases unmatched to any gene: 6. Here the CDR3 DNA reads TGCAGTGCTAGAGATCTAGAGCGGGGGTACCAAGAGACCCAGTACTTC. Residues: CSARDLERGYQETQYF.

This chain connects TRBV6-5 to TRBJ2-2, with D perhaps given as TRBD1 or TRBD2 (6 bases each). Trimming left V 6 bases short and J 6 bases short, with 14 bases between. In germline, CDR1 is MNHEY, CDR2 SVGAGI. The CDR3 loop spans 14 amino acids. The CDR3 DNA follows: TGTGCCAGCAGCATGCCCGGGGGCGCCGGGGAGCTGTTTTTT. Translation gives CASSMPGGAGELFF.

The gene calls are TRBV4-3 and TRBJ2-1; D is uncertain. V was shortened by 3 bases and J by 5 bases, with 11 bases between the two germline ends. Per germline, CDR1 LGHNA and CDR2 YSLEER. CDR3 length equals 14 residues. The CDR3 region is CASSQFYLDNEQFF. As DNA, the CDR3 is TGCGCCAGCAGCCAGTTCTATCTCGACAATGAGCAGTTCTTC.

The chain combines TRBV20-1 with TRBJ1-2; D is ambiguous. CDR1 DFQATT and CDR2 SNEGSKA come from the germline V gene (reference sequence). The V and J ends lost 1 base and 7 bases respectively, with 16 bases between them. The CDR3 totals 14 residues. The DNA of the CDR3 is TGCAGTGCTAGAGTAGGGTCCAAAACGGGTGGCTACACCTTC. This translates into CSARVGSKTGGYTF.

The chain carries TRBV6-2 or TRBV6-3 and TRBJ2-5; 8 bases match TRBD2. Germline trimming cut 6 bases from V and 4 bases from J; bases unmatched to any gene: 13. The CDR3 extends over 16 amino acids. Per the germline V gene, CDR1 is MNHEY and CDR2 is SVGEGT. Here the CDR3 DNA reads TGTGCCAGCAGCCGGACGACTAGCGCCGCGGTAGAGACCCAGTACTTC. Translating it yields CASSRTTSAAVETQYF.

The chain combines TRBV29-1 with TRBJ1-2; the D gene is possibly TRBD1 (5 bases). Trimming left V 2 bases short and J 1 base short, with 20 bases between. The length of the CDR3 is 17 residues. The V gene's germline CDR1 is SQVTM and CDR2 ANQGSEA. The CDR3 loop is CSVESFLTESFNYGYTF. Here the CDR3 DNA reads TGCAGCGTTGAAAGCTTCTTGACAGAATCTTTTAACTATGGCTACACCTTC.

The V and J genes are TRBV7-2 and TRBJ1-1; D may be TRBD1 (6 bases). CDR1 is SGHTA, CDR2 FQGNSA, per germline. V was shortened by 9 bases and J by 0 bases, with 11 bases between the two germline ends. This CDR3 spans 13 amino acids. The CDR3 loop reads CASNRALNTEAFF. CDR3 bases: TGTGCCAGTAACAGGGCTCTGAACACTGAAGCTTTCTTT.

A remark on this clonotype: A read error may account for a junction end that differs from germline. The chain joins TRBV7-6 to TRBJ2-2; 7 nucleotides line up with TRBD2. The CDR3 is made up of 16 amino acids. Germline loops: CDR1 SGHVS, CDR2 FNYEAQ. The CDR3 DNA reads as TGTGCCAGCAGCATTTCGGCTAGCGGTGACACCGGGGGGCTGTTTTTT. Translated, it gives CASSISASGDTGGLFF.

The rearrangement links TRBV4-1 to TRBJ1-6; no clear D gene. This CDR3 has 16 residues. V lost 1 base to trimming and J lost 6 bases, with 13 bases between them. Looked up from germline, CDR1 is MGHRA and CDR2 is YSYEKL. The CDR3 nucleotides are TGCGCCAGCAGCCAAGTTATACGGCAGGCTAATTCACCCCTCCACTTT. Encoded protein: CASSQVIRQANSPLHF.

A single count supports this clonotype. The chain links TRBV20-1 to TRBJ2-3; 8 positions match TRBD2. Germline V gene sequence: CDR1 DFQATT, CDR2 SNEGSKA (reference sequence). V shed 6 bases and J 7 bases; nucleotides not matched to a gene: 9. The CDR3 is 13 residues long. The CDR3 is CSALAGSLNTQYF. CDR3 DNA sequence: TGCAGTGCGCTAGCGGGCTCCTTAAATACGCAGTATTTT.

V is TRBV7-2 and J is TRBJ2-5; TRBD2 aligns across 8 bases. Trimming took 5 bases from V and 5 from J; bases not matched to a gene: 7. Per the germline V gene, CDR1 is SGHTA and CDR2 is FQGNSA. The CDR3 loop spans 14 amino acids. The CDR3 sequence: CASSVSGGVETQYF. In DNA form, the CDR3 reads TGTGCCAGCAGCGTAAGCGGGGGCGTTGAGACCCAGTACTTC. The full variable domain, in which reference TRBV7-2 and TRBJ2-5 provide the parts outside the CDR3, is GAGVSQSPSNKVTEKGKDVELRCDPISGHTALYWYRQSLGQGLEFLIYFQGNSAPDKSGLPSDRFSAERTGGSVSTLTIQRTQQEDSAVYLCASSVSGGVETQYFGPGTRLLVL.

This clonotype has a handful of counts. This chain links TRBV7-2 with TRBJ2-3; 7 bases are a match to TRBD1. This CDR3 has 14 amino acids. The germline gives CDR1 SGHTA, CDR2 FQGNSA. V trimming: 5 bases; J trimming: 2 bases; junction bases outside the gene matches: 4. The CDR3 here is CASSTDRDTDTQYF. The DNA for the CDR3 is TGTGCCAGCAGCACCGACAGGGACACAGATACGCAGTATTTT.

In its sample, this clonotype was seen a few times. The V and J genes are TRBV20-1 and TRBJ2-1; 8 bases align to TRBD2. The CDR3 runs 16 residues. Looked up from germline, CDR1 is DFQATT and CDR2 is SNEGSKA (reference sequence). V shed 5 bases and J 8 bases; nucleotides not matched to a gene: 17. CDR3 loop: CSAQTTGRGGTHEQFF. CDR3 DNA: TGCAGTGCTCAGACTACGGGACGCGGGGGGACCCATGAGCAGTTCTTC.

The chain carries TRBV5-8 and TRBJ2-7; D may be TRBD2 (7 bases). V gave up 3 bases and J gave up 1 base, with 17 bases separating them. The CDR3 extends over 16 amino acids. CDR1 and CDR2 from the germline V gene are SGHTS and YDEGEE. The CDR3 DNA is TGTGCCAGCAGCTGGGGGGGGCGGGGGCGATCCTACGAGCAGTACTTC. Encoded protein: CASSWGGRGRSYEQYF.

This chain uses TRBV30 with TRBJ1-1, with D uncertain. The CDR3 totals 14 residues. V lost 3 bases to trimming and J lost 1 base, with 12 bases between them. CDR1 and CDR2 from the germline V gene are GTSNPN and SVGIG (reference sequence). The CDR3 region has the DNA TGTGCCTGGAGCCTGGGAGTCGGGAACACTGAAGCTTTCTTT. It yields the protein CAWSLGVGNTEAFF.

CDR3 amino acids: CASSVSTSGGIIQYF. CDR3 sequence (DNA): TGTGCCAGCAGCGTCTCGACTAGCGGGGGGATCATTCAGTACTTC. V is TRBV13 and J is TRBJ2-4; 13 nucleotides line up with TRBD2. The CDR3 covers 15 residues. CDR1 is PRHDT and CDR2 is FYEKMQ in the germline V gene (reference sequence). V shed 5 bases and J 9 bases; nucleotides not matched to a gene: 7.

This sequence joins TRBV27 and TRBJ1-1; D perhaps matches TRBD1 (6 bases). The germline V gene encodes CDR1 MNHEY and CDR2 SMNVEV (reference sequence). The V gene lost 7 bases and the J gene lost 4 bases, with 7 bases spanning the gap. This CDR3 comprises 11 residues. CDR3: CASMGATEAFF. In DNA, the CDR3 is TGTGCCAGCATGGGGGCCACTGAAGCTTTCTTT.

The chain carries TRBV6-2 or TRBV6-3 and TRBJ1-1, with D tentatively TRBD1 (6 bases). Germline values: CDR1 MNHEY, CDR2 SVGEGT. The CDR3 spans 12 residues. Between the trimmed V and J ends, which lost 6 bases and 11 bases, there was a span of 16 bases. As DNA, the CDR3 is TGTGCCAGCAGCCGCCAGACAGGTTCGGCTTTCTTT. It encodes CASSRQTGSAFF.